This record concerns one TCR beta chain sequence. Its cognate antigen is unknown. Sorted out of PBMCs were CD4+ T cells and CD8+ T cells. The source of the sample is a study of CD8+ T cells in alopecia areata. Study-level findings and limits: Higher clonality was seen in lesional scalp than in normal scalp, especially in alopecia totalis/universalis. Mice showed clearer TCR sharing than patients did, a gap that was possibly HLA-related. Scalp sequencing captures resident alphabeta T cells of normal skin too.

The CDR3 spans 12 residues. From germline, CDR1 is SQVTM and CDR2 ANQGSEA. V dropped 4 bases and J dropped 3 bases, with 9 bases sitting between them. cDNA reverse transcribed from extracted RNA served as the sequencing template. Data came from immunoSEQ multiplex PCR; TCRdb stores just in-frame clones and leaves some out. The sample has about 110,000 clones, around 59% seen once. Sequencing was carried out using CD8+ T cells sorted from blood. The V call is TRBV29-1, the J call TRBJ1-2, with no clear D. This TCR derives from a human donor in good health. The DNA of the CDR3 is TGCAGCGTTGTGGTCAGATACTATGGCTACACCTTC. Translating it yields CSVVVRYYGYTF.